What follows is one TCR beta chain and its context. This entry belongs to a study of blood T cell repertoires in COVID-19. Background on the study: COVID-19 samples from acute and convalescent phases originated in the United States, Italy and Spain. PBMCs, B-cell-depleted T cells, or T cells provided the cDNA or gDNA that made up the material.

This CDR3 has 12 amino acids. Trimming cost V 5 bases and J 4 bases; bases outside gene matches: 2. Germline assignment: CDR1 SNHLY and CDR2 FYNNEI. Sequencing was performed with immunoSEQ multiplex PCR; in TCRdb, only in-frame clones are kept and a portion is missing. The table has under 200,000 clones, about nine tenths seen once. V gene TRBV2 combines with J gene TRBJ2-7, with 7 bases fitting TRBD2. The sample comprised peripheral blood. The clonotype was recovered from a young man with acute or convalescent COVID-19. The CDR3 protein is CASSSGVYEQYF. The CDR3 bases are TGTGCCAGCAGTAGCGGGGTTTACGAGCAGTACTTC.